This TCR beta chain appears in the sequencing data of a study of blood T cell repertoires in COVID-19. Study-wide background: Italy, Spain and the United States were the sources of the convalescent and acute COVID-19 samples. The cDNA or gDNA used as material had been derived from T cells, B-cell-depleted T cells, or PBMCs.

The assay was immunoSEQ multiplex PCR, and TCRdb's table has in-frame clones only and misses some. The table shows around 420,000 clones, with 70% to 90% occurring only once. Participants spanned ages about 18 to 100 years and resided in over 20 US areas. Assignments of participants to cohorts depended upon their own reported clinical history. The germline V gene encodes CDR1 SGDLS and CDR2 YYNGEE. V lost 4 bases to trimming and J lost 4 bases; unmatched junction nucleotides: 8. The CDR3 length is 15 residues. The sequencing input was PBMCs or T cells enriched from blood (not recorded which). The chain couples TRBV9 to TRBJ2-7; 10 positions agree with TRBD2. This clonotype was obtained from a woman aged 40 to 50 with acute COVID-19. CDR3 in DNA: TGTGCCAGCAGCATACAAGCGGGGGGGCGGTACGAGCAGTACTTC. Amino acid sequence: CASSIQAGGRYEQYF.